This TCR beta chain was recorded in a study of Ad26.COV2.S vaccination and SARS-CoV-2 variants. Study as a whole: Doses of Ad26.COV2.S were injected into muscle once or twice, 56 days apart.

In the case of this clone: Its antigen is unidentified.

Study-level findings and limits: Considerable breadth of spike-specific CD8+ and CD4+ T cell responses has reportedly been documented following vaccination.

Libraries were prepared by immunoSEQ multiplex PCR; TCRdb keeps only in-frame clonotypes and omits some of them. The sample lists a few hundred thousand clones; roughly 87% were seen once. Indicated treatment: around 19 received Ad26.COV2.S at low or high dose, single or two shots; five or six received placebo; per-sample allocation not given. Collection of samples fell on day 63 after the first vaccine or placebo injection. The V and J ends lost 1 base and 0 bases, in that order; junction bases with no gene match: 10. This CDR3 is 18 amino acids long. The germline CDR1 and CDR2 sequences are MNHNS and SASEGT.

The chain joins TRBV6-1 to TRBJ2-3, with 7 bases that match TRBD2. The source material was peripheral blood, sampled in a trial of Ad26.COV2.S vaccine versus placebo. The clonotype was recovered from a person aged 18-65 years who received the Ad26.COV2.S COVID-19 vaccine or a placebo. The CDR3 spells CASSEVGGSAASTDTQYF. DNA of the CDR3: TGTGCCAGCAGTGAAGTGGGAGGGAGCGCTGCTAGCACAGATACGCAGTATTTT.